Below, one T cell receptor (beta chain) is given with its context. This sample was included in a study of blood T cell repertoires in COVID-19. Study-level background: COVID-19 samples collected from the United States, Italy and Spain covered acute and convalescent phases. T cells, B-cell-depleted T cells, or PBMCs supplied cDNA or gDNA.

Profiling relied on immunoSEQ multiplex PCR, and the TCRdb table lists in-frame clones only, not all of them. Here the sample spans some 14,000 clones, about 85% being singletons. The V and J ends lost 2 bases and 8 bases respectively, with 10 bases between them. The CDR3 length is 13 residues. Germline V gene lookup returns CDR1 SGHTA and CDR2 FQGTGA. This receptor was obtained from a human donor in a cohort sampled during active COVID-19. Sequenced: peripheral blood. The J gene is TRBJ2-1, the V gene TRBV7-3; D unresolved. Here the CDR3 reads CASSLQRSDEQFF. In nucleotides, the CDR3 is TGTGCCAGCAGCTTACAGAGGTCGGATGAGCAGTTCTTC.